This T cell receptor (beta chain) was sequenced in a study of Graves' ophthalmopathy and Graves' hyperthyroidism. The CDR3 loop spans 15 amino acids. The V and J ends lost 1 base and 5 bases, in that order; junction bases with no gene match: 8. Looked up from germline, CDR1 is SQVTM and CDR2 is ANQGSEA. This clonotype was recorded at least ten times. Its matching antigen is unknown. General study findings and limits: Blood also carried most expanded thyroid clonotypes exceeding 0.001 frequency.

Orbital computed tomography, thyroid ultrasound, TRAb, serum thyroxine and clinical symptoms formed the basis of diagnosis. Amplifying from RNA transcripts, the study obtained TCR beta CDR3 regions. HTBI primers served in a first-round RT-PCR, which a second-round multiplex PCR followed. MiXCR was run by TCRdb on the multiplex PCR reads, yielding one entry per CDR3 protein. The sample holds around 660,000 distinct CDR3 sequences, just over 40% seen once. Sequencing was performed on peripheral blood. The rearrangement links TRBV29-1 to TRBJ2-5; 9 bases line up with TRBD2. The clonotype comes from an adult man with Graves' ophthalmopathy. The CDR3 nucleotides read TGCAGCGTTGAAGGCTCTCTGGCGGGGGGGGAGACCCAGTACTTC. This sequence encodes CSVEGSLAGGETQYF. The complete variable domain, with remaining parts taken from reference TRBV29-1 and TRBJ2-5, reads SAVISQKPSRDICQRGTSLTIQCQVDSQVTMMFWYRQQPGQSLTLIATANQGSEATYESGFVIDKFPISRPNLTFSTLTVSNMSPEDSSIYLCSVEGSLAGGETQYFGPGTRLLVL.